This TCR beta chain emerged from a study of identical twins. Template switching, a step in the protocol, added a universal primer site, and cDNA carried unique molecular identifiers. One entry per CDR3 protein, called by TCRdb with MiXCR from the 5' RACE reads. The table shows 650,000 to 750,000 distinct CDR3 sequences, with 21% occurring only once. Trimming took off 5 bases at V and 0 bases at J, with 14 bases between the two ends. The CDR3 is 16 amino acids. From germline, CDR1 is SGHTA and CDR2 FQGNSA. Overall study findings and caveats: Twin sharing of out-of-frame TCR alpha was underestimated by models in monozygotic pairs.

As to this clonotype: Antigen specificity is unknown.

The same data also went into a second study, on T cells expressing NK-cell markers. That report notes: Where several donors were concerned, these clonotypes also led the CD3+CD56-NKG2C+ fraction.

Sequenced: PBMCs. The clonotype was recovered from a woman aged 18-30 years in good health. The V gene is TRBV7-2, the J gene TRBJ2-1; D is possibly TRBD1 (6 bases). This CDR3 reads CASSQNRVHSYNEQFF. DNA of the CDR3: TGTGCCAGCAGCCAAAACAGGGTCCACTCCTACAATGAGCAGTTCTTC.